The rows below give T cell receptor beta chains drawn from one sample of a study of OX40 agonist ivuxolimab in advanced cancers. The table came from immunoSEQ multiplex PCR; TCRdb's copy has only in-frame clones and leaves some out. This sample carries 25,000 to 30,000 clones, roughly 85% of them seen once, and the ten largest clones take approximately 16%. Specimen: CD4+ or CD8+ T cells sorted from blood, collected in a trial of the OX40 agonist ivuxolimab. These receptors originate from an adult with an advanced solid tumor such as melanoma, head and neck, liver or kidney cancer. CDR3s include the opening cysteine and the closing phenylalanine or tryptophan. Each record gives: J gene, V gene, CDR3 protein.

>TRBJ1-2|TRBV11-2
CASNPRAGVTIPIYGYTF
>TRBJ2-7|TRBV7-6
CASSSKTSGGTYEQYF
>TRBJ2-1|TRBV4-3
CASSQRTLAGEQFF
>TRBJ2-2|TRBV7-9
CASSLILAGPTGELFF
>TRBJ2-5|TRBV6-1
CASSDSGGTQETQYF
>TRBJ2-1|TRBV9
CASSVRRDEQFF
>TRBJ2-7|TRBV9
CASSVDLGTGLYEQYF
>TRBJ2-1|TRBV13
CASRWVGDEQFF
>TRBJ2-7|TRBV28
CASSVNPRTGLYEQYF
>TRBJ1-1|TRBV6-5
CASSYGTGFTEAFF
>TRBJ2-7|TRBV19
CASSMAYEQYF